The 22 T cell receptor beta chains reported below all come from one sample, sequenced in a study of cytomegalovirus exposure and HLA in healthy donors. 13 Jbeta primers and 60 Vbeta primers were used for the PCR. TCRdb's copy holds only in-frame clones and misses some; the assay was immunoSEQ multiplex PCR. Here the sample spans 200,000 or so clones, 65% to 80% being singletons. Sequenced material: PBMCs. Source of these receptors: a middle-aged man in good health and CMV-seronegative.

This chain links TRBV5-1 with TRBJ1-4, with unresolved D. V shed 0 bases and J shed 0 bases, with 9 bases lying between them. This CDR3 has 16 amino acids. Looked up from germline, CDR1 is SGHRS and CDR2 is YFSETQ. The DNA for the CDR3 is TGCGCCAGCAGCTTGGATGGAGGTGCAACTAATGAAAAACTGTTTTTT. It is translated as CASSLDGGATNEKLFF.

CDR3 loop: CASSQEGVGGAYNEQFF. In DNA form, the CDR3 reads TGTGCCAGCAGCCAAGAGGGTGTGGGAGGCGCCTACAATGAGCAGTTCTTC. This chain connects TRBV4-2 to TRBJ2-1, with a weak D call TRBD2 (6 bases). Trimming left V 0 bases short and J 2 bases short, with 14 bases between. CDR1 LGHNA and CDR2 YNFKEQ come from the germline V gene. The CDR3 is 17 residues long.

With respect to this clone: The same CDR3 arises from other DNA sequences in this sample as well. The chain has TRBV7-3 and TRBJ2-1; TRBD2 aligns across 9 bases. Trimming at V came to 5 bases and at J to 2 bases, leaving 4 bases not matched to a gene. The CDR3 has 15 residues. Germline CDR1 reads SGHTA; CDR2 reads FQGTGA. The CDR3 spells CASSLIAGAYNEQFF. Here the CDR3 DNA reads TGTGCCAGCAGCCTAATAGCGGGAGCCTACAATGAGCAGTTCTTC. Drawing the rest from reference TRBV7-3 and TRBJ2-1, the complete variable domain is GAGVSQTPSNKVTEKGKYVELRCDPISGHTALYWYRQSLGQGPEFLIYFQGTGAADDSGLPNDRFFAVRPEGSVSTLKIQRTERGDSAVYLCASSLIAGAYNEQFFGPGTRLTVL.

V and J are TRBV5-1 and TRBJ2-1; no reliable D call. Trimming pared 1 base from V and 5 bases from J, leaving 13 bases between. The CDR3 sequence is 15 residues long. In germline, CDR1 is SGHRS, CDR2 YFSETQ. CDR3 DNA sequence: TGCGCCAGCAGCTTGTCGGCAGGAACCAACAATGAGCAGTTCTTC. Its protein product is CASSLSAGTNNEQFF.

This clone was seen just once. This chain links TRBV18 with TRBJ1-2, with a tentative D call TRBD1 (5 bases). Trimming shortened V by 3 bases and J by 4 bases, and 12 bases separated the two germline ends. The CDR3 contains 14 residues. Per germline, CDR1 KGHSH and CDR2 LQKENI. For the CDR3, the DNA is TGTGCCAGCTCACCGCCGACAGATTCCTATGGCTACACCTTC. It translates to CASSPPTDSYGYTF.

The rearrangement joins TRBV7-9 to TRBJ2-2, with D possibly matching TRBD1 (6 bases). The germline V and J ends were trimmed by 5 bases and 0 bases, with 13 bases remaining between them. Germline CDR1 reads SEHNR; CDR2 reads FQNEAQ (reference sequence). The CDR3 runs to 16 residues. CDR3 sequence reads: CASSLMGTTNTGELFF. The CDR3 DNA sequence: TGTGCCAGCAGCCTCATGGGGACAACGAACACCGGGGAGCTGTTTTTT.

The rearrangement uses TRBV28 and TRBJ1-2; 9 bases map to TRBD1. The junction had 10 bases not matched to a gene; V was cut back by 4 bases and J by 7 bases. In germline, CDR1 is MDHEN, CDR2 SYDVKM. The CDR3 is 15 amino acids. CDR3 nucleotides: TGTGCCAGCAGTTCGGACGGGACAGGGAAGAGTGGCTACACCTTC. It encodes CASSSDGTGKSGYTF.

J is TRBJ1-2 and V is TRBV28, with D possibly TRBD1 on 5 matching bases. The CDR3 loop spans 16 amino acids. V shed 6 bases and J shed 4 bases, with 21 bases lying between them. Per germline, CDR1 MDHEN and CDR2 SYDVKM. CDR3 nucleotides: TGTGCCAGCAGCTGGACCCTTGGGGCAGGCCTCTATGGCTACACCTTC. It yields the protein CASSWTLGAGLYGYTF.

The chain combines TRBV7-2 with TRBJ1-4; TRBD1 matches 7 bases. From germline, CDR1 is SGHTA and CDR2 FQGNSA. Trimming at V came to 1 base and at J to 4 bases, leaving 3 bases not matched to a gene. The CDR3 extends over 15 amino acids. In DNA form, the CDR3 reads TGTGCCAGCAGCTTAGACAGGGGCCGTAATGAAAAACTGTTTTTT. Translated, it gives CASSLDRGRNEKLFF.

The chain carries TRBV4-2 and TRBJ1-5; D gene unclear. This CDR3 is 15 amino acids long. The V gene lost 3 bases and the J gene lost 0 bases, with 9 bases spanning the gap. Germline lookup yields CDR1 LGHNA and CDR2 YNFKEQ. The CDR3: CASSQAIDSNQPQHF. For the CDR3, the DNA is TGTGCCAGCAGCCAGGCCATTGATAGCAATCAGCCCCAGCATTTT.

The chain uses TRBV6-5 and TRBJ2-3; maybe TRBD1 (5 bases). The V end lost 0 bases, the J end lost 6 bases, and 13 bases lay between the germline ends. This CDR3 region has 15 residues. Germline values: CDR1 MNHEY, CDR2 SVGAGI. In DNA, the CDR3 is TGTGCCAGCAGTTACTCATCCAGGGTTCGGGATACGCAGTATTTT. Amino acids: CASSYSSRVRDTQYF.

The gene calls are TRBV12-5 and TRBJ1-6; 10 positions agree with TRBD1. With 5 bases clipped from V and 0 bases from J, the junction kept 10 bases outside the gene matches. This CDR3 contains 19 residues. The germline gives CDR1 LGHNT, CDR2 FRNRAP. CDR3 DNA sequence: TGTGCTAGTGGTCCAAATTTAGGACAGGGGGGCTCCTATAATTCACCCCTCCACTTT. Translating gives CASGPNLGQGGSYNSPLHF.

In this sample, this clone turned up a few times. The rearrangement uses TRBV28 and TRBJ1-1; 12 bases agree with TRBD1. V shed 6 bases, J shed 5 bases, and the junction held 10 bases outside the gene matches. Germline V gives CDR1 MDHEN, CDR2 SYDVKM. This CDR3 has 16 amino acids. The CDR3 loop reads CASSLLGQGAGTEAFF. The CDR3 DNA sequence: TGTGCCAGCAGCCTTTTGGGACAGGGGGCAGGTACTGAAGCTTTCTTT.

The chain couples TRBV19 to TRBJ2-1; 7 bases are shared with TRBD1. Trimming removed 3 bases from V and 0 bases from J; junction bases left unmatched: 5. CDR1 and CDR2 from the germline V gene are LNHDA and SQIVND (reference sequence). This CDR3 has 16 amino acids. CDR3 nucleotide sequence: TGTGCCAGTAGTATGGGCAACAGGGGCTCCTACAATGAGCAGTTCTTC. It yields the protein CASSMGNRGSYNEQFF. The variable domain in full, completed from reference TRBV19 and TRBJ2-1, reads DGGITQSPKYLFRKEGQNVTLSCEQNLNHDAMYWYRQDPGQGLRLIYYSQIVNDFQKGDIAEGYSVSREKKESFPLTVTSAQKNPTAFYLCASSMGNRGSYNEQFFGPGTRLTVL.

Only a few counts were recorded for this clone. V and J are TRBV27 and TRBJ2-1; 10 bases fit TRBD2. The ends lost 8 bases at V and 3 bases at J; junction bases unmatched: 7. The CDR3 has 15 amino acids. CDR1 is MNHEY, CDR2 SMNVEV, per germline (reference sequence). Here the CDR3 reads CASGITSGNYNEQFF. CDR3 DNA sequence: TGTGCCAGCGGGATTACTAGCGGGAACTACAATGAGCAGTTCTTC.

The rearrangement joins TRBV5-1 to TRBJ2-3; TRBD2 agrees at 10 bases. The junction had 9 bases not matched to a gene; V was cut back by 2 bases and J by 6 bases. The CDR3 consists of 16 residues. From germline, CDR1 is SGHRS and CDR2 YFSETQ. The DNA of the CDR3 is TGCGCCAGCAGCTTTGAACCTAGCGGGAGTGGGGATACGCAGTATTTT. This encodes CASSFEPSGSGDTQYF.

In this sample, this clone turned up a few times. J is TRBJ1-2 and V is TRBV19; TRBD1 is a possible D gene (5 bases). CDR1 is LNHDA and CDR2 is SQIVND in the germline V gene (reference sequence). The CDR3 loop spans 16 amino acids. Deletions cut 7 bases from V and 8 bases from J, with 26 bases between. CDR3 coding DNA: TGTGCCAGTACCTTCGCAATTGACAGTGGTGCGTTGGGCTACACCTTC. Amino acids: CASTFAIDSGALGYTF.

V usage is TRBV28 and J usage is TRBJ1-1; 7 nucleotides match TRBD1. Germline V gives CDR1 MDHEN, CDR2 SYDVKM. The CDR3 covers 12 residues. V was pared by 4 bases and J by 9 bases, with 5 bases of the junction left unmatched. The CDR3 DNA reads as TGTGCCAGCAGTTCCGCAGGGGGACAAGCTTTCTTT. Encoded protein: CASSSAGGQAFF.

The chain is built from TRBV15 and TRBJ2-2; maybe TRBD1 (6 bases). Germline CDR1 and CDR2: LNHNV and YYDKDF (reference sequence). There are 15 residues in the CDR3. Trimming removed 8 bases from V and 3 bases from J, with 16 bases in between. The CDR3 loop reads CATRTRDTDTGELFF. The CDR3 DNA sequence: TGTGCCACCCGAACCCGGGACACCGACACCGGGGAGCTGTTTTTT.

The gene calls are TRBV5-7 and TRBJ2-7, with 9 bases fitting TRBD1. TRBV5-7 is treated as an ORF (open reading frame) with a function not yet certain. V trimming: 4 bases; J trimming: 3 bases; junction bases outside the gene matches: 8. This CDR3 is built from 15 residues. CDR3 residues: CASSGADRGSYEQYF. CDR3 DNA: TGTGCCAGCAGCGGAGCGGACAGGGGTAGCTACGAGCAGTACTTC.

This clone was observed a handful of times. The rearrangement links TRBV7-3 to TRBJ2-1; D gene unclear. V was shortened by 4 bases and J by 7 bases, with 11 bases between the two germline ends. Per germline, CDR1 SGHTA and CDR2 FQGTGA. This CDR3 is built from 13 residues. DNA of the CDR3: TGTGCCAGCAGCTGGTCTAGTTATAATGAGCAGTTCTTC. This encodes CASSWSSYNEQFF.

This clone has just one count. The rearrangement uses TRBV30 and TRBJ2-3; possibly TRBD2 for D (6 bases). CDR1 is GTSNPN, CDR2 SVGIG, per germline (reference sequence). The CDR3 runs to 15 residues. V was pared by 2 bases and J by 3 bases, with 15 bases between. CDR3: CAWSSGGAGTDTQYF. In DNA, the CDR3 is TGTGCCTGGAGTAGCGGAGGGGCCGGTACAGATACGCAGTATTTT.